The 21 T cell receptor beta chains given below trace back to one sample, sequenced in a study of blood T cell repertoires in COVID-19. Produced via immunoSEQ multiplex PCR; TCRdb's table is partial and in-frame only. Altogether around 30,000 clones are present, about nine tenths being singletons, with the ten largest covering under 6%. Sequenced sample: peripheral blood. The receptors derive from a human donor in a cohort sampled during active COVID-19.

This clone appeared a few times. V is TRBV19 and J is TRBJ1-5; no firm D call. CDR3 length: 15 residues. Trimming removed 5 bases at V and 2 bases at J, with 13 bases between. CDR1 and CDR2 (germline): LNHDA, SQIVND (reference sequence). The CDR3 is CASSELFLGNQPQHF. CDR3 bases: TGTGCCAGTAGTGAGTTGTTTTTGGGCAATCAGCCCCAGCATTTT.

This clone is a singleton in its sample. V and J are TRBV5-6 and TRBJ2-5; tentatively, D is TRBD1 (6 bases). This CDR3 has 14 residues. V was cut by 6 bases and J by 2 bases, with 14 bases left in between. In germline, CDR1 is SGHDT, CDR2 YYEEEE. Here the CDR3 reads CASILRDKQETQYF. The CDR3 nucleotides are TGTGCCAGCATCCTCCGGGACAAACAAGAGACCCAGTACTTC. Full variable domain (missing parts from reference TRBV5-6 and TRBJ2-5): DAGVTQSPTHLIKTRGQQVTLRCSPKSGHDTVSWYQQALGQGPQFIFQYYEEEERQRGNFPDRFSGHQFPNYSSELNVNALLLGDSALYLCASILRDKQETQYFGPGTRLLVL.

The J gene is TRBJ2-7, the V gene TRBV18, with 7 bases that match TRBD1. CDR1 KGHSH and CDR2 LQKENI come from the germline V gene. This CDR3 region has 16 residues. J lost 2 bases, V lost 0 bases, and 7 bases had no gene match. CDR3 protein: CASSPPGLDRTYEQYV. CDR3 in DNA: TGTGCCAGCTCACCACCCGGTCTGGACAGGACCTACGAGCAGTACGTC.

The chain employs TRBV27 and TRBJ2-3; 12 bases fit TRBD2. Germline CDR1 is MNHEY and CDR2 is SMNVEV (reference sequence). Trimming took 5 bases from V and 5 from J; bases not matched to a gene: 11. The CDR3 covers 17 residues. CDR3 in amino acids: CASSPLRLAGVVDTQYF. In DNA form, the CDR3 reads TGTGCCAGCAGTCCACTAAGACTAGCGGGAGTGGTAGATACGCAGTATTTT.

The chain carries TRBV14 and TRBJ1-2; unclear D gene. Trimming took 2 bases from V and 7 from J, leaving 14 bases between them. The germline CDR1 and CDR2 sequences are SGHDN and FVKESK. The CDR3 covers 14 residues. The CDR3 nucleotides read TGTGCCAGCAGCCAAAGGGATAGCGGACTTGGCTACACCTTC. This gives the protein CASSQRDSGLGYTF.

This chain links TRBV5-6 with TRBJ2-5, with 7 nucleotides matching TRBD1. Germline V CDR1 and CDR2: SGHDT, YYEEEE. V shed 0 bases, J shed 1 base, and the junction held 3 bases outside the gene matches. The CDR3 covers 15 residues. CDR3: CASSLGQGVQETQYF. CDR3 sequence (DNA): TGTGCCAGCAGCTTGGGACAGGGAGTCCAAGAGACCCAGTACTTC.

The rearrangement uses TRBV27 and TRBJ1-1; possibly TRBD1 for D (5 bases). CDR1 is MNHEY, CDR2 SMNVEV, per germline (reference sequence). V shed 5 bases and J shed 9 bases, with 13 bases lying between them. This CDR3 contains 12 residues. The DNA of the CDR3 is TGTGCCAGCAGTAGGGGCGGCTCCCAAGCTTTCTTT. Protein product: CASSRGGSQAFF.

The CDR3 DNA reads as TGTGCCAGTAGTACCTCCTCGAGGGGGTATGGCTACACCTTC. This codes for CASSTSSRGYGYTF. The chain has TRBV19 and TRBJ1-2, with a weak D call TRBD1 (6 bases). V lost 4 bases and J lost 5, with 14 bases in between. The germline V gene has CDR1 LNHDA and CDR2 SQIVND (reference sequence). The CDR3 is 14 residues long.

The CDR3 region has the DNA TGTGCCAGCAGCTTGTCCCTTCTCTCCTCCTACAATGAGCAGTTCTTC. Encoded protein: CASSLSLLSSYNEQFF. This chain joins TRBV5-6 and TRBJ2-1; D uncertain. V lost 1 base, J lost 0 bases, and 11 bases lay in between. The CDR3 totals 16 residues. Germline V CDR1 and CDR2: SGHDT, YYEEEE.

The V call is TRBV11-2, the J call TRBJ1-1; D remains unclear. This CDR3 is 15 amino acids long. Germline-derived CDR1 and CDR2 are SGHAT and FQNNGV. The V and J ends lost 5 bases and 7 bases respectively, with 20 bases between them. CDR3 DNA sequence: TGTGCCAGCAGCCGGCTGGGGAGCCCCCTCGGTGAAGCTTTCTTT. As protein: CASSRLGSPLGEAFF.

The chain employs TRBV4-1 and TRBJ1-6; D not certain. Trimming left V 0 bases short and J 5 bases short, with 17 bases between. The germline CDR1 and CDR2 sequences are MGHRA and YSYEKL. This CDR3 contains 18 residues. CDR3 in amino acids: CASSQDTTYLANNSPLHF. CDR3 sequence (DNA): TGCGCCAGCAGCCAAGATACGACGTACCTAGCCAATAATTCACCCCTCCACTTT.

The V and J genes are TRBV7-2 and TRBJ2-5; 9 bases match TRBD2. The CDR3 spans 15 residues. V shed 1 base and J 5 bases; nucleotides not matched to a gene: 5. CDR1 is SGHTA and CDR2 is FQGNSA in the germline V gene. The CDR3 loop reads CASSLGSGRRETQYF. The CDR3 DNA is TGTGCCAGCAGCTTAGGTAGCGGGAGACGTGAGACCCAGTACTTC.

The J gene is TRBJ1-4, the V gene TRBV29-1, with D maybe TRBD1 (6 bases). V lost 3 bases, J lost 8 bases, and 16 bases lay in between. The germline gives CDR1 SQVTM, CDR2 ANQGSEA. This CDR3 is 14 amino acids long. CDR3 sequence reads: CSVDRTGSGEKLFF. CDR3 DNA: TGCAGCGTTGACCGAACAGGGTCGGGCGAAAAACTGTTTTTT. The full variable domain, rest sourced from reference TRBV29-1 and TRBJ1-4, is SAVISQKPSRDICQRGTSLTIQCQVDSQVTMMFWYRQQPGQSLTLIATANQGSEATYESGFVIDKFPISRPNLTFSTLTVSNMSPEDSSIYLCSVDRTGSGEKLFFGSGTQLSVL.

The chain recombines TRBV29-1 with TRBJ1-4, with TRBD1 identical over 7 bases. The CDR3 consists of 13 residues. V lost 3 bases and J lost 7; bases outside the gene matches: 5. Germline V CDR1 and CDR2: SQVTM, ANQGSEA. The chain's CDR3 is CSVDAGGSEKLFF. Written as DNA, the CDR3 is TGCAGCGTTGATGCAGGGGGGAGTGAAAAACTGTTTTTT.

This clone appeared a single time. J is TRBJ1-3 and V is TRBV18; no firm D call. Per the germline V gene, CDR1 is KGHSH and CDR2 is LQKENI. Trimming pared 0 bases from V and 4 bases from J, leaving 10 bases between. This CDR3 comprises 15 residues. In DNA, the CDR3 is TGTGCCAGCTCACCACCCCTACTCGCGGGAAACACCATATATTTT. It codes for CASSPPLLAGNTIYF.

On this clone itself: Mismatch with germline at one junction end may stem from a read error. V is TRBV3-1 (or the pseudogene TRBV3-2) and J is TRBJ1-2, with unresolved D. Germline CDR1 reads LGHDT; CDR2 reads YNNKEL (reference sequence). The CDR3 contains 12 residues. In DNA form, the CDR3 reads TGTGCCAGCAGACAAGGTTTTCGTGGCTACACCTTC. Amino acid sequence: CASRQGFRGYTF.

This clone showed up just a few times. The rearrangement uses TRBV24-1 and TRBJ2-7, with TRBD1 identical over 9 bases. The V gene's germline CDR1 is KGHDR and CDR2 SFDVKD. V was pared by 9 bases and J by 6 bases, with 11 bases of the junction left unmatched. This CDR3 is built from 14 residues. The CDR3, as DNA: TGTGCCACCCCTACTTGGACAGGGGCCGTCGAGCAGTACGTC. Translating it yields CATPTWTGAVEQYV.

The V and J genes are TRBV18 and TRBJ2-1; 11 bases agree with TRBD2. The CDR3 runs to 18 residues. Per germline, CDR1 KGHSH and CDR2 LQKENI. V was clipped by 1 base and J by 1 base; unmatched bases: 6. The CDR3 protein is CASSPLEIAGGSYNEQFF. The CDR3 nucleotides read TGTGCCAGCTCACCACTCGAGATAGCGGGAGGGTCCTACAATGAGCAGTTCTTC.

The V and J genes are TRBV7-9 and TRBJ2-2; 7 bases align to TRBD1. Germline V lookup: CDR1 SEHNR, CDR2 FQNEAQ (reference sequence). Trimming removed 5 bases from V and 6 bases from J; junction bases left unmatched: 3. The CDR3 runs to 13 residues. The CDR3 loop reads CASSRQGSGELFF. CDR3 DNA: TGTGCCAGCAGCCGACAGGGCTCCGGGGAGCTGTTTTTT.

As to this clone: Other DNA sequences of this sample code for an identical CDR3. The chain combines TRBV5-6 with TRBJ2-5; TRBD1 matches at 9 bases. V was pared by 5 bases and J by 6 bases, with 11 bases of the junction left unmatched. Germline V gene sequence: CDR1 SGHDT, CDR2 YYEEEE. The CDR3 consists of 15 residues. CDR3 region: CASSLGGTGRQTQYF. In DNA, the CDR3 is TGTGCCAGCAGTTTAGGGGGGACAGGGAGACAGACCCAGTACTTC.

The V call is TRBV19, the J call TRBJ1-5; TRBD1 is a possible D gene (6 bases). Trimming took 5 bases from V and 0 from J, leaving 14 bases between them. Germline lookup yields CDR1 LNHDA and CDR2 SQIVND (reference sequence). There are 16 residues in the CDR3. In DNA form, the CDR3 reads TGTGCCAGTAGTTCTCAGGGGACCCTTAGCAATCAGCCCCAGCATTTT. This gives the protein CASSSQGTLSNQPQHF.